The source of this TCR delta chain is a study of Vδ1+ human thymocytes. This clone was recorded a few times. What it binds is unknown. Broader study findings: Despite high sort purity, about 20% of thymic T cell receptor delta sequences were Vdelta2. Thymic TRG and TRD repertoires appeared highly polyclonal, with Gaussian CDR3 length distributions. TRG sequences recurred across donors, whereas TRD sequences stayed essentially private.

The CDR3 totals 18 residues. V lost 0 bases, J lost 8 bases, and 12 bases stayed unmatched. CDR1 is TSWWSYY, CDR2 QGS, per germline. Alphabeta T cells were depleted, then CD3+ Vdelta1+ Vdelta2- thymocytes were FACS-sorted. Vdelta1+ thymocyte sorts reached between 98% and 99.6% purity. RNA was extracted from the cells and then reverse transcribed. Multiplex PCR used pooled V-gene forward primers and a constant-region reverse primer to amplify CDR3s. TCRdb reran clone calling via CATT on the multiplex PCR reads. The repertoire holds around 56,000 delta-chain clones, with more than 12% as singletons. The TCR was taken from a girl less than two years old who had congenital heart surgery. This rearrangement joins TRDV1 to TRDJ1; TRDD3 matches at 13 bases. The source material was Vdelta1+ gamma-delta thymocytes from the thymus. Subset described: FACS-sorted CD3+ TCRalphabeta- TCRVdelta1+ TCRVdelta2- thymocytes. CDR3 sequence reads: CALGELFPTGGYAVKLIF. DNA for the CDR3: TGTGCTCTTGGGGAACTTTTCCCTACTGGGGGATACGCGGTAAAACTCATCTTT.